The clone carrying this TCR beta chain occurred a few times. Its target is not known. The sample is drawn from a study of beta chain features in type 1 diabetes. Study-wide results and caveats: Researchers report that Type 1 diabetes patients had moderately but significantly shorter TCRB CDR3s across all four CD4+ subsets. Short templates might get an advantage during PCR, and this would be equal in patients and controls. Insertions were fewer and deletions more numerous at VDJ junctions in type 1 diabetes patients.

All of the isolated RNA was reverse transcribed, so expressed TCRB transcripts were sequenced. Sequencing was performed with immunoSEQ multiplex PCR; in TCRdb, only in-frame clones are kept and a portion is missing. This sample has some 140,000 clones, with 7.5% to 9.5% found just once. Trimming took off 5 bases at V and 10 bases at J, with 15 bases between the two ends. Germline V lookup: CDR1 LNHNV, CDR2 YYDKDF (reference sequence). CDR3 length equals 14 residues. The sequence was obtained from a man aged 25 to 40 with type 1 diabetes. The sequenced sample was central memory CD4+ T cells from blood. This chain connects TRBV15 to TRBJ1-6; no firm D call. In nucleotides, the CDR3 is TGTGCCACCAGCCGAGCTCCCCAGTTCTCACCCCTCCACTTT. Its protein product is CATSRAPQFSPLHF.